This T cell receptor beta chain is drawn from a study of T-cell reconstitution after alpha-beta-depleted transplantation in children. Study-level results: Two months or so post-transplant, alpha-beta T cells reportedly derived from several hundred expanded graft clones. In some patients, recipient T cells and intrathymic progenitors surviving conditioning explained high day-60 diversity.

During its preparation, the TCRbeta library received unique molecular identifiers. Via MiXCR, TCRdb re-called the PCR reads, giving one row per CDR3 protein. The table lists just over 950,000 distinct CDR3 sequences, about 26% of them singletons. A remark on this clonotype: Its antigen is as yet unknown.

This TCR was sampled from a boy in the first two years of life who had a stem cell transplant for SCID, so the T cells may come from the graft donor. The sample in question was PBMCs, mostly from graft donor cells, obtained 360 days after TCRalphabeta/CD19-depleted stem cell transplant.

CDR3 DNA sequence: TGTGCCAGCAGTTACTCACTAGGTGAACCGGGACACCTCAGCACAGATACGCAGTATTTT. This translates into CASSYSLGEPGHLSTDTQYF. The chain carries TRBV6-2 or TRBV6-3 and TRBJ2-3; D may be TRBD1 (6 bases). This CDR3 has 20 residues. V lost 0 bases to trimming and J lost 0 bases, with 22 bases between them. Germline-derived CDR1 and CDR2 are MNHEY and SVGEGT.